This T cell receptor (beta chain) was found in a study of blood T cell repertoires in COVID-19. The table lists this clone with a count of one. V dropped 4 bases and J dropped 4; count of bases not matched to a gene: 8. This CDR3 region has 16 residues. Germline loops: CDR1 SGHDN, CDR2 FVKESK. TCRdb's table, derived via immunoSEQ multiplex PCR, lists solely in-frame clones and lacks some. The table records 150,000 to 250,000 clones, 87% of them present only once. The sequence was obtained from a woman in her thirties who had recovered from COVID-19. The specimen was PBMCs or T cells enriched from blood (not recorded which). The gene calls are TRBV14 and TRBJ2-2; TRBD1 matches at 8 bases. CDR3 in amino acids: CASSRQGFMATGELFF. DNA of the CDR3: TGTGCCAGCAGCCGACAGGGGTTTATGGCCACCGGGGAGCTGTTTTTT.